This entry lists 12 T cell receptor beta chains sequenced from one sample in a study of blood T cell repertoires in COVID-19. TCRdb's table, derived via immunoSEQ multiplex PCR, lists solely in-frame clones and lacks some. The sample has about 200,000 clones; 86% are singletons. The sample taken for sequencing was PBMCs or T cells enriched from blood (not recorded which). The receptors were gathered from a middle-aged man with acute COVID-19.

The chain has TRBV3-1 (or the pseudogene TRBV3-2) and TRBJ2-7; D is perhaps TRBD1 (5 bases). Looked up from germline, CDR1 is LGHDT and CDR2 is YNNKEL (reference sequence). CDR3 size: 12 residues. V shed 4 bases and J shed 9 bases, with 13 bases lying between them. This CDR3 reads CASSLPQGGQYF. In nucleotides, the CDR3 is TGTGCCAGCAGCCTCCCCCAGGGCGGGCAGTACTTC.

This clone has only one observation. This chain connects TRBV6-5 to TRBJ2-1; TRBD2 might be the D (5 bases). The CDR3 runs 13 residues. The germline V and J ends were trimmed by 2 bases and 7 bases, with 9 bases remaining between them. Germline lookup yields CDR1 MNHEY and CDR2 SVGAGI. The CDR3 DNA follows: TGTGCCAGCAGTTACGATCGGGGAAATGAGCAGTTCTTC. It is translated as CASSYDRGNEQFF.

CDR3 nucleotides: TGTGCCAGCAGCCCGGACAGGGGCAAAAACATTCAGTACTTC. Its translation is CASSPDRGKNIQYF. The J gene is TRBJ2-4, the V gene TRBV7-2; 9 bases agree with TRBD1. The CDR3 sequence is 14 residues long. CDR1 is SGHTA, CDR2 FQGNSA, per germline. V lost 5 bases and J lost 3; bases outside the gene matches: 2.

This chain joins TRBV9 and TRBJ1-4; TRBD1 aligns across 7 bases. The CDR3 length is 15 residues. Germline CDR1 and CDR2: SGDLS and YYNGEE. V dropped 3 bases and J dropped 5; count of bases not matched to a gene: 7. CDR3: CASSGTGDSNEKLFF. The CDR3 bases are TGTGCCAGCAGCGGAACAGGGGACTCGAATGAAAAACTGTTTTTT.

The chain combines TRBV2 with TRBJ2-1, with 7 bases identical to TRBD2. CDR1 SNHLY and CDR2 FYNNEI come from the germline V gene. The CDR3 covers 13 residues. The J segment lost 10 bases and the V segment lost 7 bases, leaving 10 bases of the junction unmatched. The CDR3: CASIGTTLSEQFF. In DNA, the CDR3 is TGTGCCAGCATTGGGACTACACTTTCAGAGCAGTTCTTC.

The J gene is TRBJ2-1, the V gene TRBV30; 7 nucleotides agree with TRBD2. Germline V lookup: CDR1 GTSNPN, CDR2 SVGIG (reference sequence). The CDR3 consists of 15 residues. V gave up 0 bases and J gave up 7 bases; unmatched junction bases: 9. The CDR3 nucleotides are TGTGCCTGGAGTGTCGGGGGGATATACAGGAATGAGCAGTTCTTC. Protein: CAWSVGGIYRNEQFF.

This clone was counted once. V and J are TRBV28 and TRBJ1-1; 7 bases map to TRBD1. This CDR3 spans 15 amino acids. The V and J ends lost 5 bases and 6 bases, in that order; junction bases with no gene match: 12. Germline assignment: CDR1 MDHEN and CDR2 SYDVKM. CDR3 sequence (DNA): TGTGCCAGCAGTCCGAAATTGGACAGGCCACCTGAAGCTTTCTTT. This translates into CASSPKLDRPPEAFF.

The genes are TRBV5-4 and TRBJ2-7, with D maybe TRBD1 (5 bases). CDR1 is SGHNT and CDR2 is YYREEE in the germline V gene (reference sequence). The CDR3 is 14 residues long. Trimming took 2 bases from V and 4 from J, leaving 13 bases between them. Written as DNA, the CDR3 is TGTGCCAGCAGCTTTCAGGGAATGAGGTACGAGCAGTACTTC. Protein product: CASSFQGMRYEQYF.

The chain carries TRBV7-3 and TRBJ2-3; 8 nucleotides line up with TRBD2. Germline V gives CDR1 SGHTA, CDR2 FQGTGA. Losses at the gene ends were 0 bases for V and 4 bases for J; bases not matched to a gene: 6. The CDR3 totals 16 residues. The chain's CDR3 is CASSLTSGSRSDTQYF. CDR3 sequence (DNA): TGTGCCAGCAGCTTAACAAGCGGGAGTCGGTCAGATACGCAGTATTTT.

J is TRBJ2-3 and V is TRBV5-6; weak D call: TRBD2 (6 bases). The CDR3 is 14 residues long. Germline CDR1 reads SGHDT; CDR2 reads YYEEEE. Trimming took 0 bases from V and 7 from J, leaving 12 bases between them. DNA for the CDR3: TGTGCCAGCAGCTTGGGGGCGGGGACCCATACGCAGTATTTT. It specifies CASSLGAGTHTQYF. The complete variable domain, with remaining parts taken from reference TRBV5-6 and TRBJ2-3, reads DAGVTQSPTHLIKTRGQQVTLRCSPKSGHDTVSWYQQALGQGPQFIFQYYEEEERQRGNFPDRFSGHQFPNYSSELNVNALLLGDSALYLCASSLGAGTHTQYFGPGTRLTVL.

This clone has only one observation. V usage is TRBV11-2 and J usage is TRBJ2-7; perhaps TRBD1 as D (6 bases). Per the germline V gene, CDR1 is SGHAT and CDR2 is FQNNGV. V lost 4 bases to trimming and J lost 8 bases, with 12 bases between them. The CDR3 sequence is 12 residues long. The CDR3 bases are TGTGCCAGCAGCTCGCCAGGGGACAAGCAGTACTTC. Protein: CASSSPGDKQYF.

A single count supports this clone. The CDR3 DNA sequence: TGTGCCAGTGGAGGACGAGGTTCCAAGGGTCAGCCCCAGCATTTT. It translates to CASGGRGSKGQPQHF. The chain carries TRBV19 and TRBJ1-5; D gene uncertain. The CDR3 sequence is 15 residues long. V lost 8 bases, J lost 6 bases, and 20 bases lay in between. The germline V gene has CDR1 LNHDA and CDR2 SQIVND (reference sequence).